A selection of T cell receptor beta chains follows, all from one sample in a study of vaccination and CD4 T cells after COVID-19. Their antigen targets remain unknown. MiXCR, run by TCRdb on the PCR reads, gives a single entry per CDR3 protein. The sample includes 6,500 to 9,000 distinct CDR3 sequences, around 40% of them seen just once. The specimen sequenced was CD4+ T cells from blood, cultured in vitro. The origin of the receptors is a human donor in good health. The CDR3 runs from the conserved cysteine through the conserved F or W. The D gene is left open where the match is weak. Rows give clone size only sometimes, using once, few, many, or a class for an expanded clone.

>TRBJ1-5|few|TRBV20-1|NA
TGCAGTGCTAGAGGCCAGTTATACAATCAGCCCCAGCATTTT
CSARGQLYNQPQHF
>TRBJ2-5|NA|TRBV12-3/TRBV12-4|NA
TGTGCCAGCAGTTTGGGAGAGCCGAGGGCCCAGTACTTC
CASSLGEPRAQYF
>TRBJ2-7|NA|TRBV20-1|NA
TGCAGTGCTAGCGGGAGTCGCCTTGAGGCGTACTTC
CSASGSRLEAYF
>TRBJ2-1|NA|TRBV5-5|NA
TGTGCCAGCAGCTTCCGGGACCGTTACAATGAGCAGTTCTTC
CASSFRDRYNEQFF
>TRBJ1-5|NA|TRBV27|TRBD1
TGTGCCAGCAGTTCGGGACAGGGAGGGGGTCAGCCCCAGCATTTT
CASSSGQGGGQPQHF
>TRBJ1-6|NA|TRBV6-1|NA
TGTGCCAGCAGTGAAGGGTTGTCAGCCAGGGGTATACCCCTCCACTTT
CASSEGLSARGIPLHF
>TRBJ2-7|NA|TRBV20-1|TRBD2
TGCAGTGCCAGTGGGACTAGCGGGGATTACGAGCAGTACTTC
CSASGTSGDYEQYF
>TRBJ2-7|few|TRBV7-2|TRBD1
TGTGCCAGCAGCTTTTTCGGGACAGGGTCCTACGAGCAGTACTTC
CASSFFGTGSYEQYF
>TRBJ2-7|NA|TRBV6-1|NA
TGTGCCAGCAGTGAATCGGGGAGTCAGGGAGTCGAGCAGTACTTC
CASSESGSQGVEQYF
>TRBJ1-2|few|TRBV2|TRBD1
TGTGCCAGCAGGCCCGGGACAGGGGTCCCTTACACCTTC
CASRPGTGVPYTF
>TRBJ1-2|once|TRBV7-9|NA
TGTGCCAGCAGCCCCAGGAGCGACGGGGGTTATGGCTACACCTTC
CASSPRSDGGYGYTF
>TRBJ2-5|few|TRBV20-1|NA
TGCAGTGCCCACAGGTTTCCGGAGACCCAGTACTTC
CSAHRFPETQYF
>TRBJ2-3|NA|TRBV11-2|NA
TGTGCCAGCAGCTTCCGGACAGATACGCAGTATTTT
CASSFRTDTQYF
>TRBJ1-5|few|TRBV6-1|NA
TGTGCCAGCAGTGAACATTTGGGGAGTCAGCCCCAGCATTTT
CASSEHLGSQPQHF
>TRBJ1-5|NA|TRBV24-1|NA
TGTGCCACCAGTGAAGCGGATCAGCCCCAGCATTTT
CATSEADQPQHF
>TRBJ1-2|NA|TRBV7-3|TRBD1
TGTGCCAGCAGCTTAGGACAGGGGGCCCCCGAGCGTGGCTACACCTTC
CASSLGQGAPERGYTF
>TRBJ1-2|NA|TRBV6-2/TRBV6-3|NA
TGTGCCACCGCCGTCAGAACAAGTCAGGGTTATGGCTACACCTTC
CATAVRTSQGYGYTF
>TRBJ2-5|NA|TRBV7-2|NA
TGTGCCAGCAGCTTAGCGCATGCTCAAGAGACCCAGTACTTC
CASSLAHAQETQYF
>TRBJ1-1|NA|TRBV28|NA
TGTGCCAGCAGTTCCCAAGGGGATGAGAGCACTGAAGCTTTCTTT
CASSSQGDESTEAFF
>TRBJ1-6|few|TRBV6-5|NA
TGTGCCAGCAGTTATTGGAATTCACCCCTCCACTTT
CASSYWNSPLHF
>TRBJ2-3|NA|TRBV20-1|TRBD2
TGCAGTGCTATAGCGGGACTAGCCACAGATACGCAGTATTTT
CSAIAGLATDTQYF
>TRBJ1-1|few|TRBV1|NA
TGCACCAGCAGCAAAGACAGATCCACAACACGGGGAGGAGCTTTCTTT
CTSSKDRSTTRGGAFF
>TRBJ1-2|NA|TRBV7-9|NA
TGTGCCAGCATGCACCCCCTCGGGGGGTTCTATGGCTACACCTTC
CASMHPLGGFYGYTF
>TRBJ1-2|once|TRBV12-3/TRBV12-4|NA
TGTGCCAGCAAACCGAGGGGCGTTGTAGGCTACACCTTC
CASKPRGVVGYTF
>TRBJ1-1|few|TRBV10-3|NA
TGTGCCATCAGGTCGGACACTGAAGCTTTCTTT
CAIRSDTEAFF
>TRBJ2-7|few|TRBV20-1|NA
TGCAGTGCTGGAAGATCCTACGAGCAGTACTTC
CSAGRSYEQYF
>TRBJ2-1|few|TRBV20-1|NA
TGCAGTGCTAGAGCAGTGATCCGGGACGACAATGAGCAGTTCTTC
CSARAVIRDDNEQFF
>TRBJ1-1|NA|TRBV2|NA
TGTGCCAGCAGCAGGGATACGCCCGGGACAACAATGAACACTGAAGCTTTCTTT
CASSRDTPGTTMNTEAFF
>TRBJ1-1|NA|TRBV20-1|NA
TGCAGTGCTAGAGATCCGGAAGGGCGGGCTTTCTTT
CSARDPEGRAFF
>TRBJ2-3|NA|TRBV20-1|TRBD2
TGCAGTGCCCGGACTAGCGGGGTAGAAGATACGCAGTATTTT
CSARTSGVEDTQYF
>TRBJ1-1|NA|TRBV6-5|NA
TGTGCCAGCAGTTACGTTACAGGGAACACTGAAGCTTTCTTT
CASSYVTGNTEAFF
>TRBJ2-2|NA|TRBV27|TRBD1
TGTGCCAGCAGCCCACAGGGGGATCGGGTCGGGGAGCTGTTTTTT
CASSPQGDRVGELFF
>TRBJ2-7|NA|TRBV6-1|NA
TGTGCCAGCCAATTTACCATAAACTACGAGCAGTACTTC
CASQFTINYEQYF
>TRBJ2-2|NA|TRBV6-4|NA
TGTGCCAGCAGTCAGAACACCGGGGAGCTGTTTTTT
CASSQNTGELFF
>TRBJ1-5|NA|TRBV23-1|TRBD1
TGCGCCAGCAGCCGAACTGGGACAGGGAAAGGTCAGCCCCAGCATTTT
CASSRTGTGKGQPQHF
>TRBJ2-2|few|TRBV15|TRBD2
TGTGCCACCAGCAGACACCTCCTTCCGGGACTAGCGGGGACCGGGGAGCTGTTTTTT
CATSRHLLPGLAGTGELFF
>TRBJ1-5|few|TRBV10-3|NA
TGTGCCATCAGTGAGTCGACAGCTGGAAATCAGCCCCAGCATTTT
CAISESTAGNQPQHF
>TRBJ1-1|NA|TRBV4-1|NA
TGCGCCAGCAGCAAGGGAGGGACGGGAATGAACACTGAAGCTTTCTTT
CASSKGGTGMNTEAFF